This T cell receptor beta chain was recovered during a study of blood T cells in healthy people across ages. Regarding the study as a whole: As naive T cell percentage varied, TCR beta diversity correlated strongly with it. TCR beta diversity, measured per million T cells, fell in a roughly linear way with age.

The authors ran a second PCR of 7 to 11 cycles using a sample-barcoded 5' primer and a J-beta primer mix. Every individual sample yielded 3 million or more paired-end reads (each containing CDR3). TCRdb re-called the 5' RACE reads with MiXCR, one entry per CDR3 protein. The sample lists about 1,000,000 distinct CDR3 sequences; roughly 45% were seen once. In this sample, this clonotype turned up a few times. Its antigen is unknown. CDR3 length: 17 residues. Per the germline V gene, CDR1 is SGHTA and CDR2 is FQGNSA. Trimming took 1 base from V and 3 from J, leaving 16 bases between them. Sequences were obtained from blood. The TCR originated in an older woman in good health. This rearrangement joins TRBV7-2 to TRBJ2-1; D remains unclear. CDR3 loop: CASSLVVVGGHYNEQFF. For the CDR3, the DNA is TGTGCCAGCAGCTTAGTAGTTGTCGGCGGCCACTACAATGAGCAGTTCTTC.